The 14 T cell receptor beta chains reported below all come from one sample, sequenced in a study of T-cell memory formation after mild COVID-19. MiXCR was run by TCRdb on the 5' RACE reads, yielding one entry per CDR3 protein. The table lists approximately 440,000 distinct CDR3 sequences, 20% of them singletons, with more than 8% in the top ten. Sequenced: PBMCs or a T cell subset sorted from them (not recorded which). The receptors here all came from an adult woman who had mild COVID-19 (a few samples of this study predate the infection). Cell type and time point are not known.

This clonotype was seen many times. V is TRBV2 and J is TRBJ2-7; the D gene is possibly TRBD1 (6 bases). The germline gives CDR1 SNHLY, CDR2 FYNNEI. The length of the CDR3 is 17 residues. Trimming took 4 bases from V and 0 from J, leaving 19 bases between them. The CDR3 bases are TGTGCCAGCAGTGGAGACTTCGACAGGCCCGCCTCCTACGAGCAGTACTTC. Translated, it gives CASSGDFDRPASYEQYF.

The CDR3 nucleotides are TGTGCCAGCAGCGTAGGGGACAGGGATTCCTACGAGCAGTACTTC. Translated: CASSVGDRDSYEQYF. V gene TRBV9 combines with J gene TRBJ2-7; TRBD1 matches 9 bases. CDR1 is SGDLS, CDR2 YYNGEE, per germline. The CDR3 runs to 15 residues. V lost 0 bases, J lost 1 base, and 2 bases stayed unmatched. Combining the CDR3 with reference TRBV9 and TRBJ2-7 gives the whole variable domain DSGVTQTPKHLITATGQRVTLRCSPRSGDLSVYWYQQSLDQGLQFLIQYYNGEERAKGNILERFSAQQFPDLHSELNLSSLELGDSALYFCASSVGDRDSYEQYFGPGTRLTVT.

The CDR3 sequence: CASSSRGLTYEQYF. The CDR3 DNA reads TGTGCCAGCAGCTCCAGGGGTCTTACCTACGAGCAGTACTTC. The V call is TRBV7-9, the J call TRBJ2-7, with D maybe TRBD1 (6 bases). This CDR3 region has 14 residues. CDR1 is SEHNR, CDR2 FQNEAQ, per germline (reference sequence). V lost 4 bases and J lost 2, with 12 bases in between. The full variable domain, in which reference TRBV7-9 and TRBJ2-7 provide the parts outside the CDR3, is DTGVSQNPRHKITKRGQNVTFRCDPISEHNRLYWYRQTLGQGPEFLTYFQNEAQLEKSRLLSDRFSAERPKGSFSTLEIQRTEQGDSAMYLCASSSRGLTYEQYFGPGTRLTVT.

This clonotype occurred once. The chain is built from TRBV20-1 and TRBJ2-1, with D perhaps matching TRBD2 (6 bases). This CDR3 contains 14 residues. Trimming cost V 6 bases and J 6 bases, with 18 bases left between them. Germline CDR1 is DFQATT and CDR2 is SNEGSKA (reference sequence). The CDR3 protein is CSALGTWRANEQFF. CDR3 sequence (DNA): TGCAGTGCCCTAGGTACCTGGAGGGCCAATGAGCAGTTCTTC.

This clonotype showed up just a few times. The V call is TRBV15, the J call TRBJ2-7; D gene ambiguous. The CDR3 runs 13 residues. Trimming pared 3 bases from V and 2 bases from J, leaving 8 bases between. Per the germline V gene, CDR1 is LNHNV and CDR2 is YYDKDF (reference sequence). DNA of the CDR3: TGTGCCACCAGCAGGGACGGTCCCTACGAGCAGTACTTC. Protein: CATSRDGPYEQYF.

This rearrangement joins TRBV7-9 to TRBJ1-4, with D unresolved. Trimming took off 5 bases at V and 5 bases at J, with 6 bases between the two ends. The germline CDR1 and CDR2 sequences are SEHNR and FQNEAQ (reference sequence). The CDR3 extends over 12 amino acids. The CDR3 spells CASSPMNEKLFF. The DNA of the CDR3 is TGTGCCAGCAGCCCGATGAATGAAAAACTGTTTTTT.

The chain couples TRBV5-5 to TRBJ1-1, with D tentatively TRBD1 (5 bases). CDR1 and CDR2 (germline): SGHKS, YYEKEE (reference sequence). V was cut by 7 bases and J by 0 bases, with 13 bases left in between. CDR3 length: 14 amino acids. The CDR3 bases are TGTGCCAGCGCTAGGGACCGCTTGAACACTGAAGCTTTCTTT. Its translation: CASARDRLNTEAFF.

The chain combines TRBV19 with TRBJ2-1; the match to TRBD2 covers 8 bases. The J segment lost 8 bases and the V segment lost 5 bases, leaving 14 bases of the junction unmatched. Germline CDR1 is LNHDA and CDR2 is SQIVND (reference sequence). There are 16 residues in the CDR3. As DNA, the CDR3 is TGTGCCAGTAGTCCCCCGGCTGCGGGAGGAATAGATGAGCAGTTCTTC. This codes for CASSPPAAGGIDEQFF.

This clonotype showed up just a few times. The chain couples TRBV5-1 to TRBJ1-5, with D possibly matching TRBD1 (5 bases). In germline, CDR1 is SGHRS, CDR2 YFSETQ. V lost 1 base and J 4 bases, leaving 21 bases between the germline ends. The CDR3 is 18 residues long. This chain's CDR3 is CASSLWPGGPSGNQPQHF. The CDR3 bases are TGCGCCAGCAGCTTGTGGCCCGGCGGGCCCTCAGGGAATCAGCCCCAGCATTTT.

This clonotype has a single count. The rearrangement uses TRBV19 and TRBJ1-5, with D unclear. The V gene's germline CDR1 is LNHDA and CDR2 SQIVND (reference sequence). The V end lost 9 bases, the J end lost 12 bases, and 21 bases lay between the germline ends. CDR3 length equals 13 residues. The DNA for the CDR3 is TGTGCCAGCGCGCAGAACACCCAACAGAACCAGCATTTT. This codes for CASAQNTQQNQHF.

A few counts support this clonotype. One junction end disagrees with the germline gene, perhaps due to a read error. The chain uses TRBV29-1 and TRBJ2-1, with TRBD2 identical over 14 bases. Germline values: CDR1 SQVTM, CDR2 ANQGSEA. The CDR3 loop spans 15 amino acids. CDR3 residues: CSVEGLAGGYNEQFF. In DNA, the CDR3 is TGCAGCGTGGAAGGACTAGCGGGAGGCTACAATGAGCAGTTCTTC.

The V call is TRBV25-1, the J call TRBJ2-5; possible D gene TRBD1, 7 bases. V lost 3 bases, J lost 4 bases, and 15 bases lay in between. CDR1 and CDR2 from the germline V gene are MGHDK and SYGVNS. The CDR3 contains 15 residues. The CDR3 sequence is CASSDPAGGRETQYF. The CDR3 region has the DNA TGTGCCAGCAGTGACCCCGCAGGGGGGCGAGAGACCCAGTACTTC. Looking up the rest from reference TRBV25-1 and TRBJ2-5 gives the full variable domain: EADIYQTPRYLVIGTGKKITLECSQTMGHDKMYWYQQDPGMELHLIHYSYGVNSTEKGDLSSESTVSRIRTEHFPLTLESARPSHTSQYLCASSDPAGGRETQYFGPGTRLLVL.

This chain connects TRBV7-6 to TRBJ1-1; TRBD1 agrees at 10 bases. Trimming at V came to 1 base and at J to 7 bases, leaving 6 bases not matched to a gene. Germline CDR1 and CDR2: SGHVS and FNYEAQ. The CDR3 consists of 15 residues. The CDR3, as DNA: TGTGCCAGCAGCTTAGAGTCGGGACAGGGGTTTGAAGCTTTCTTT. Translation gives CASSLESGQGFEAFF.

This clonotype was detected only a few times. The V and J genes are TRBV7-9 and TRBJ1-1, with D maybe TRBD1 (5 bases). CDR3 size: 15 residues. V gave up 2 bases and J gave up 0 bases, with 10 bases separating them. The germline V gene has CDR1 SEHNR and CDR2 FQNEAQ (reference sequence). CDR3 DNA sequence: TGTGCCAGCAGCTTAATAGCAGGGTTGAACACTGAAGCTTTCTTT. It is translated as CASSLIAGLNTEAFF.